This T cell receptor beta chain appears in the sequencing data of a study of T cell repertoires in cytomegalovirus infection. TCRdb itself ran the reads through MiXCR, one entry per CDR3 protein. The repertoire includes about 470,000 distinct CDR3 sequences, roughly 42% of them detected once, and just under 45% sits in the top ten. This clonotype turned up a few times. Its antigen is undetermined. CDR1 SGHAT and CDR2 FQNNGV come from the germline V gene. This CDR3 region has 14 residues. Trimming took 0 bases from V and 6 from J, leaving 11 bases between them. This clonotype was obtained from a human donor in good health (CMV status not recorded). Some clones in this sample may be carry-over from other donors' samples. The chain combines TRBV11-2 with TRBJ1-1; tentatively, D is TRBD1 (6 bases). Material: cultured PBMCs, obtained from culture after CMV antigen stimulation. In nucleotides, the CDR3 is TGTGCCAGCAGCTTAGAAGGGGGAGTACCTGAAGCTTTCTTT. Protein sequence: CASSLEGGVPEAFF.